The sequence of this TCR beta chain was determined in a study of cytomegalovirus exposure and HLA in healthy donors. PCR employed 60 Vbeta and 13 Jbeta primers. The assay was immunoSEQ multiplex PCR, and TCRdb's table has in-frame clones only and misses some. The repertoire holds roughly 130,000 clones, with roughly 70% as singletons. Germline trimming cut 2 bases from V and 5 bases from J; bases unmatched to any gene: 20. Germline V gene lookup returns CDR1 ENHRY and CDR2 SYGVKD. CDR3 length: 19 amino acids. The genes are TRBV10-3 and TRBJ1-2, with 7 bases identical to TRBD1. Material for sequencing was PBMCs. The clonotype was recovered from a man aged 40-55 years in good health and CMV-seropositive. CDR3 in amino acids: CAISEPGSGTAHSRYGYTF. For the CDR3, the DNA is TGTGCCATCAGTGAGCCCGGCTCCGGGACAGCGCATAGCCGATATGGCTACACCTTC.